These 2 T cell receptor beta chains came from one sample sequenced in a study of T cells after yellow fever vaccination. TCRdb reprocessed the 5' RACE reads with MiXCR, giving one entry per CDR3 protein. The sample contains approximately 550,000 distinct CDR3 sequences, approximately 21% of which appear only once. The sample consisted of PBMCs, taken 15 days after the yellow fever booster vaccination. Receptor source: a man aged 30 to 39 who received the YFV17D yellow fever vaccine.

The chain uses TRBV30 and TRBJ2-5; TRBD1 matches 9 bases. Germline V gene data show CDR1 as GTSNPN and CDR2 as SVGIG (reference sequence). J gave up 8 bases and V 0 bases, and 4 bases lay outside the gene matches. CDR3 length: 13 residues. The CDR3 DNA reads TGTGCCTGGAGTGTGGACAGGGGTGATACCCAGTACTTC. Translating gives CAWSVDRGDTQYF.

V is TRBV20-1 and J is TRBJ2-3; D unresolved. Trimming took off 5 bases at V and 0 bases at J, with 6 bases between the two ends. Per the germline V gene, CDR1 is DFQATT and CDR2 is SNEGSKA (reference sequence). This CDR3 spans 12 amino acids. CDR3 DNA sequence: TGCAGTGCTTTCACGAGCACAGATACGCAGTATTTT. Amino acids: CSAFTSTDTQYF.